This T cell receptor beta chain was obtained from a study of T-cell memory formation after mild COVID-19. Study at large: Across donors, TCR clusters were largely donor specific. Broader study findings: The CD4+ clones that contracted clustered mainly within CM and EM, and the CD8+ clones concentrated in EMRA. Within pre-infection memory, some responding clones were found, suggesting cross-reactive memory joined.

This clonotype was picked up many times. Antigen: not known. Libraries for TCRalpha and TCRbeta carried sample barcodes and unique molecular identifiers via 5'RACE. Using its own MiXCR run on the 5' RACE reads, TCRdb lists one record per CDR3 protein. This sample carries over 400,000 distinct CDR3 sequences, 23% of them seen once, and the ten largest clones take approximately 14%. Germline CDR1 reads SQVTM; CDR2 reads ANQGSEA. The CDR3 is 13 residues long. Trimming took 5 bases from V and 4 from J, leaving 12 bases between them. Sequenced input: PBMCs or a T cell subset sorted from them (not recorded which). The chain couples TRBV29-1 to TRBJ2-1, with D perhaps TRBD2 (5 bases). The sequence was collected from an adult woman who had mild COVID-19 (a few samples of this study predate the infection). Cell type and time point are not known. The CDR3 here is CSVPGVKYNEQFF. The CDR3 nucleotides read TGCAGCGTTCCCGGGGTGAAATACAATGAGCAGTTCTTC.